What follows are 10 T cell receptor beta chains derived from one specimen sequenced in a study of cytomegalovirus exposure and HLA in healthy donors. A multiplex PCR was run with 60 Vbeta primers and 13 Jbeta primers. Generated by immunoSEQ multiplex PCR, the TCRdb table keeps only in-frame clones and is missing some. The sample has approximately 200,000 clones, approximately 85% seen once. Sequencing was done on a sample of PBMCs. The receptors here all came from a girl under 18 in good health and CMV-seropositive.

The chain is built from TRBV21-1 and TRBJ1-2; TRBD1 reflects the table's D call only, with no check against the DNA. TRBV21-1 corresponds to a pseudogene. The CDR3 length is 16 residues. The CDR3 region has the DNA TGTGCCAGCACCAGGCCAGGGAATGCCCCTAACTATGGCTACACCTTC. Its translation is CASTRPGNAPNYGYTF.

The V and J genes are TRBV11-2 and TRBJ2-2, with 10 bases fitting TRBD2. The CDR3 extends over 15 amino acids. V shed 8 bases, J shed 7 bases, and the junction held 10 bases outside the gene matches. The germline gives CDR1 SGHAT, CDR2 FQNNGV. CDR3 loop: CASLRASGGHGELFF. The CDR3 DNA follows: TGTGCCAGCCTTAGGGCTAGCGGGGGCCACGGGGAGCTGTTTTTT.

The rearrangement links TRBV6-5 to TRBJ1-1; 9 positions match TRBD1. Looked up from germline, CDR1 is MNHEY and CDR2 is SVGAGI. V dropped 5 bases and J dropped 4; count of bases not matched to a gene: 8. The CDR3 consists of 15 residues. CDR3 residues: CASSQQGAEITEAFF. CDR3 bases: TGTGCCAGCAGTCAACAGGGGGCCGAGATCACTGAAGCTTTCTTT.

The V call is TRBV5-6, the J call TRBJ2-7, with TRBD1 matching over 7 bases. The germline V gene encodes CDR1 SGHDT and CDR2 YYEEEE. CDR3 length equals 13 residues. V trimming: 2 bases; J trimming: 2 bases; junction bases outside the gene matches: 1. This CDR3 is CASSFGTAYEQYF. CDR3 nucleotide sequence: TGTGCCAGCAGCTTTGGGACAGCCTACGAGCAGTACTTC.

The gene calls are TRBV2 and TRBJ2-5, with TRBD2 matching 14 bases. Unmatched junction bases numbered 5, after V lost 6 bases and J lost 5 bases. Germline V gives CDR1 SNHLY, CDR2 FYNNEI. The length of the CDR3 is 15 residues. The CDR3 protein is CASRQTSGGGETQYF. CDR3 in DNA: TGTGCCAGCAGACAGACTAGCGGGGGGGGTGAGACCCAGTACTTC.

This clone was recorded a few times. V gene TRBV6-5 combines with J gene TRBJ2-2; D remains unclear. The CDR3 consists of 13 residues. The V end was cut by 3 bases, the J end by 7 bases, with 9 bases between. In germline, CDR1 is MNHEY, CDR2 SVGAGI. CDR3 in DNA: TGTGCCAGCAGTTATGGAGCTATCGGGGAGCTGTTTTTT. As protein: CASSYGAIGELFF.

The chain is built from TRBV7-2 and TRBJ2-5, with TRBD2 matching 9 bases. TRBJ2-7 explains the end of the DNA better; the J call may be wrong. The length of the CDR3 is 15 residues. The germline gives CDR1 SGHTA, CDR2 FQGNSA. CDR3: CASSAAGGAPYEQYF. CDR3 nucleotide sequence: TGTGCCAGCAGCGCAGCGGGGGGTGCTCCCTACGAGCAGTACTTC.

CDR3 protein: CASSFQQGSYEQYF. The CDR3 DNA reads TGTGCCAGCAGCTTCCAACAGGGCTCCTACGAGCAGTACTTC. The chain couples TRBV7-2 to TRBJ2-7, with a weak D call TRBD1 (6 bases). V was shortened by 3 bases and J by 0 bases, with 9 bases between the two germline ends. The CDR3 runs 14 residues. The germline V gene has CDR1 SGHTA and CDR2 FQGNSA.

This chain connects TRBV10-1 to TRBJ2-1; 12 bases fit TRBD1. The ends lost 4 bases at V and 8 bases at J; junction bases unmatched: 6. From germline, CDR1 is WNHNN and CDR2 SYGVQD (reference sequence). The CDR3 spans 15 residues. The chain's CDR3 is CASSAGTGGKDEQFF. The CDR3 DNA sequence: TGCGCCAGCAGTGCCGGGACAGGGGGCAAGGATGAGCAGTTCTTC.

The chain employs TRBV4-2 and TRBJ1-1; no firm D call. The CDR3 has 14 residues. The germline V and J ends were trimmed by 0 bases and 2 bases, with 7 bases remaining between them. The germline V gene has CDR1 LGHNA and CDR2 YNFKEQ. The CDR3 region is CASSQELVNTEAFF. CDR3 sequence (DNA): TGTGCCAGCAGCCAAGAACTAGTTAACACTGAAGCTTTCTTT.